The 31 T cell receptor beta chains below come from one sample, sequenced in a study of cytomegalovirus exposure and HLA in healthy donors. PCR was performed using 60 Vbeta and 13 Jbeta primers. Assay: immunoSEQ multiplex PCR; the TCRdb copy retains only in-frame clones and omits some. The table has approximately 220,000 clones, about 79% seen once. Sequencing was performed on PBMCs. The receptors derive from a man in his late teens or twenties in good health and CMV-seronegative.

CDR3 residues: CASSLSRGRSSYEQYF. CDR3 DNA sequence: TGTGCCAGCAGCCTCTCCAGGGGAAGGAGCTCCTACGAGCAGTACTTC. The chain couples TRBV7-8 to TRBJ2-7, with a weak D call TRBD1 (6 bases). Trimming shortened V by 5 bases and J by 0 bases, and 17 bases separated the two germline ends. The CDR3 contains 16 residues. Germline V gene lookup returns CDR1 SGHVS and CDR2 FQNEAQ.

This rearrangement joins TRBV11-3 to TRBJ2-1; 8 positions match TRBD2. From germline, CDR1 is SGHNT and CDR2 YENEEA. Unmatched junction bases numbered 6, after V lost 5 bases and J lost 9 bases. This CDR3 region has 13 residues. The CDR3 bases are TGTGCCAGCAGCACCTATAGCGGGGTTGAGCAGTTCTTC. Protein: CASSTYSGVEQFF.

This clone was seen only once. The CDR3 DNA follows: TGCGCCAGCAGCCATGAGGGGGTTTCCAATCAGCCCCAGCATTTT. This translates into CASSHEGVSNQPQHF. The chain combines TRBV4-1 with TRBJ1-5, with D possibly matching TRBD1 (6 bases). The V end lost 3 bases, the J end lost 3 bases, and 12 bases lay between the germline ends. This CDR3 is 15 amino acids long. Germline V gene lookup returns CDR1 MGHRA and CDR2 YSYEKL.

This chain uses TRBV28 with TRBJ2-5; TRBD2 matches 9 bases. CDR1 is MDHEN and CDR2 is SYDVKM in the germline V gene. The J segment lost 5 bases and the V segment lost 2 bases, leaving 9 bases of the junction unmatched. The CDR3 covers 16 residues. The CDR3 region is CASSLRSAAGGETQYF. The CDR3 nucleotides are TGTGCCAGCAGTTTAAGATCGGCAGCGGGAGGCGAGACCCAGTACTTC.

CDR3 protein: CSVEGTGVRSYEQYF. DNA for the CDR3: TGCAGCGTTGAAGGGACAGGGGTACGTTCCTACGAGCAGTACTTC. V gene TRBV29-1 combines with J gene TRBJ2-7, with 9 bases fitting TRBD1. Losses at the gene ends were 1 base for V and 1 base for J; bases not matched to a gene: 5. The CDR3 sequence is 15 residues long. Germline-derived CDR1 and CDR2 are SQVTM and ANQGSEA.

The CDR3 reads CASSSSTGILYNEQFF. The DNA of the CDR3 is TGTGCCAGCAGCTCCTCGACAGGCATTCTTTACAATGAGCAGTTCTTC. The chain couples TRBV7-8 to TRBJ2-1, with D tentatively TRBD1 (6 bases). Trimming cost V 4 bases and J 4 bases, with 17 bases left between them. Germline values: CDR1 SGHVS, CDR2 FQNEAQ. CDR3 length: 16 amino acids. The full variable domain, in which reference TRBV7-8 and TRBJ2-1 provide the parts outside the CDR3, is GAGVSQSPRYKVAKRGQDVALRCDPISGHVSLFWYQQALGQGPEFLTYFQNEAQLDKSGLPSDRFFAERPEGSVSTLKIQRTQQEDSAVYLCASSSSTGILYNEQFFGPGTRLTVL.

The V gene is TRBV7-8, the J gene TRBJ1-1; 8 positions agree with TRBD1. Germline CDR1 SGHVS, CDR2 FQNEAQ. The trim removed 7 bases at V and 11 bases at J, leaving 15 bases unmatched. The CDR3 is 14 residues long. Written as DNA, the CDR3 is TGTGCCAGCACCCCTGGAACAGGGGGGAGTCAGGCTTTCTTT. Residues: CASTPGTGGSQAFF.

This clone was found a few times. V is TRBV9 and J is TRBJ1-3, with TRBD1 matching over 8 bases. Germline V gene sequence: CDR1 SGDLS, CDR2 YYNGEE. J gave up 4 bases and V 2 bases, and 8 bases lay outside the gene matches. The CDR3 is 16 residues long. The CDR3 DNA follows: TGTGCCAGCAGCGTGGGCAGGGGGCCGGACGGAAACACCATATATTTT. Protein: CASSVGRGPDGNTIYF.

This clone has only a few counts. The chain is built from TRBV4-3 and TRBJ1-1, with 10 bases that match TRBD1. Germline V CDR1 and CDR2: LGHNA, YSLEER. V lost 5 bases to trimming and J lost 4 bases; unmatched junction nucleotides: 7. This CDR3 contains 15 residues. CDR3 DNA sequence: TGCGCCAGCAGCTACGGACAGGGGGACGGCACTGAAGCTTTCTTT. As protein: CASSYGQGDGTEAFF.

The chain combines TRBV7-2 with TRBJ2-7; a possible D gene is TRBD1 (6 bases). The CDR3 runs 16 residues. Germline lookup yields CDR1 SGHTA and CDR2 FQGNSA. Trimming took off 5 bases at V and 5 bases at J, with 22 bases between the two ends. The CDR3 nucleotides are TGTGCCAGCAGCCTAGACGGGACAATAATTAGCCACGAGCAGTACTTC. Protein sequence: CASSLDGTIISHEQYF.

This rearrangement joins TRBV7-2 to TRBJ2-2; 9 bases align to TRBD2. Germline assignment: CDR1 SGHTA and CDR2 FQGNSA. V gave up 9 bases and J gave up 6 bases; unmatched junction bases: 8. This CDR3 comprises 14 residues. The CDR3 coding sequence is TGTGCCAGTGCGGGGGGGCCTGAGTCCGGGGAGCTGTTTTTT. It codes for CASAGGPESGELFF.

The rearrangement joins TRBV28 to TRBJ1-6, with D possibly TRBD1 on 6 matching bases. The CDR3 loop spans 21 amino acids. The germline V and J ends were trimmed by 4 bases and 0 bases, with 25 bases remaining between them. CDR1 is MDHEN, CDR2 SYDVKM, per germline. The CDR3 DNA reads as TGTGCCAGCAGTTCTGAAATCCTGGACAGAGTCAAAAGCTCCTATAATTCACCCCTCCACTTT. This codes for CASSSEILDRVKSSYNSPLHF. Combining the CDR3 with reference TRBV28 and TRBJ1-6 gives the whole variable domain DVKVTQSSRYLVKRTGEKVFLECVQDMDHENMFWYRQDPGLGLRLIYFSYDVKMKEKGDIPEGYSVSREKKERFSLILESASTNQTSMYLCASSSEILDRVKSSYNSPLHFGNGTRLTVT.

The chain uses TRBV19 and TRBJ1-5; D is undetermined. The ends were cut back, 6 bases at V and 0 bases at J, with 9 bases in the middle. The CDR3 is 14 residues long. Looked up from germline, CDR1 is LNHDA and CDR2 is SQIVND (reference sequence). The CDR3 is CASSRQASNQPQHF. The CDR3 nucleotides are TGTGCCAGTAGCCGGCAGGCTAGCAATCAGCCCCAGCATTTT. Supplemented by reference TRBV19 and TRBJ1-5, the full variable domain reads DGGITQSPKYLFRKEGQNVTLSCEQNLNHDAMYWYRQDPGQGLRLIYYSQIVNDFQKGDIAEGYSVSREKKESFPLTVTSAQKNPTAFYLCASSRQASNQPQHFGDGTRLSIL.

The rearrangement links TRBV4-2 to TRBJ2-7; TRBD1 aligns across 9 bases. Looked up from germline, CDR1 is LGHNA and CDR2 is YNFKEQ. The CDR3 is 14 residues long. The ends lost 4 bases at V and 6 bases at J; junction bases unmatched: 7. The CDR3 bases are TGTGCCAGCAGCCTTCCGGGACAGGGACCCGAGCAGTACTTC. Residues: CASSLPGQGPEQYF.

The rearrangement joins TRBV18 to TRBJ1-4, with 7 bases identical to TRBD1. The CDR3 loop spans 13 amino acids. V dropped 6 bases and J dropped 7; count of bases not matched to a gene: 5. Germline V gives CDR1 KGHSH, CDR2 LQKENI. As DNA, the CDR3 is TGTGCCAGCTCGGGGGGACAGCCTGAAAAACTGTTTTTT. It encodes CASSGGQPEKLFF.

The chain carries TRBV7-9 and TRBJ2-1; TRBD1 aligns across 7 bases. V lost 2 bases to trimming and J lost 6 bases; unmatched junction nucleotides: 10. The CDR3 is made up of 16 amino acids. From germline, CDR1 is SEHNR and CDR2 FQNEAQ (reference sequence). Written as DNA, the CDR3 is TGTGCCAGCAGCTTATTCTTAAGACCAGGGGGCAATGAGCAGTTCTTC. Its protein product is CASSLFLRPGGNEQFF.

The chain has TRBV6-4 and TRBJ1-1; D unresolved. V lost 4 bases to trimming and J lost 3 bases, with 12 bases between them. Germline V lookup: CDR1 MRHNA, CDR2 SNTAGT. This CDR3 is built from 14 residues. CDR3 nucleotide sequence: TGTGCCAGCAGTGCAAGCGGACGGGACACTGAAGCTTTCTTT. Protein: CASSASGRDTEAFF.

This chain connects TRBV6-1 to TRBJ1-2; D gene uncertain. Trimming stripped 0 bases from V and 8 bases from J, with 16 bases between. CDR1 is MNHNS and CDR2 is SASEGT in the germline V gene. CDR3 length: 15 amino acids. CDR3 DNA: TGTGCCAGCAGTGAAGCGGGTGAGCGGGCAAAGGGCTACACCTTC. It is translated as CASSEAGERAKGYTF.

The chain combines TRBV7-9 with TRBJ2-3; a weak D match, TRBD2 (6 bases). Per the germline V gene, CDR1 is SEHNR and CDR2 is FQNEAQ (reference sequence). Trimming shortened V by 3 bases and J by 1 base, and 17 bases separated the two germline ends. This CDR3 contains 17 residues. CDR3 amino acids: CASSFGPSGTGTDTQYF. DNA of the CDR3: TGTGCCAGCAGCTTTGGGCCGTCGGGGACTGGCACAGATACGCAGTATTTT.

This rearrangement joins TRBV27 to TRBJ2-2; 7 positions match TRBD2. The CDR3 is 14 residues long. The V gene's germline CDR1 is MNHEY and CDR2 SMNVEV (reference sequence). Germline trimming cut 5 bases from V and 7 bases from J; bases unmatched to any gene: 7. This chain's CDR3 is CASSPRGEGGELFF. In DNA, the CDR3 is TGTGCCAGCAGTCCACGGGGGGAGGGCGGGGAGCTGTTTTTT.

The CDR3 reads CASSLVSGGNTEAFF. The CDR3 nucleotides are TGTGCCAGCAGCTTAGTTTCGGGGGGGAACACTGAAGCTTTCTTT. This chain connects TRBV11-3 to TRBJ1-1; TRBD1 might be the D (5 bases). V was cut by 1 base and J by 1 base, with 10 bases left in between. Looked up from germline, CDR1 is SGHNT and CDR2 is YENEEA. There are 15 residues in the CDR3.

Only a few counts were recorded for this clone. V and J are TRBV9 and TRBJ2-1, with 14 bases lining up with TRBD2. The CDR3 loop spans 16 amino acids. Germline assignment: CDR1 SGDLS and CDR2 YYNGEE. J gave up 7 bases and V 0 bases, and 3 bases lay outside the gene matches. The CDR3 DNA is TGTGCCAGCAGCGTAGCCGGACTAGCGGGAGGAAATGAGCAGTTCTTC. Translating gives CASSVAGLAGGNEQFF.

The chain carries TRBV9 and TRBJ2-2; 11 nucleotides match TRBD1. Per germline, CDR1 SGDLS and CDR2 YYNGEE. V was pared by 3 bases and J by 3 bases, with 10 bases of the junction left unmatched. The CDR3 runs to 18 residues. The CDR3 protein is CASSDNTGTGGYTGELFF. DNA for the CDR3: TGTGCCAGCAGCGACAACACCGGGACAGGGGGATACACCGGGGAGCTGTTTTTT. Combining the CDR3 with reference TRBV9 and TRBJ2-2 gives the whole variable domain DSGVTQTPKHLITATGQRVTLRCSPRSGDLSVYWYQQSLDQGLQFLIQYYNGEERAKGNILERFSAQQFPDLHSELNLSSLELGDSALYFCASSDNTGTGGYTGELFFGEGSRLTVL.

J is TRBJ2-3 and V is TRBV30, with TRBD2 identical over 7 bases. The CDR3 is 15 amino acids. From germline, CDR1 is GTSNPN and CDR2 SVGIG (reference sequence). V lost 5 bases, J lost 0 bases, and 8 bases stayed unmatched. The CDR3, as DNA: TGTGCCTGGTCCGTAGGTAGCGGGAGCACAGATACGCAGTATTTT. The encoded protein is CAWSVGSGSTDTQYF. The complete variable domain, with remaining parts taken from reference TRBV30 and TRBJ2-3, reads SQTIHQWPATLVQPVGSPLSLECTVEGTSNPNLYWYRQAAGRGLQLLFYSVGIGQISSEVPQNLSASRPQDRQFILSSKKLLLSDSGFYLCAWSVGSGSTDTQYFGPGTRLTVL.

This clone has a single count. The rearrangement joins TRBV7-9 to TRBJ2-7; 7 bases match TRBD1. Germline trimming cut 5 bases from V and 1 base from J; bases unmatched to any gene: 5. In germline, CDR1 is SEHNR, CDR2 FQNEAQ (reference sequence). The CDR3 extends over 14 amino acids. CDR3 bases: TGTGCCAGCAGCCCCGGACAGGATTCCTACGAGCAGTACTTC. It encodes CASSPGQDSYEQYF.

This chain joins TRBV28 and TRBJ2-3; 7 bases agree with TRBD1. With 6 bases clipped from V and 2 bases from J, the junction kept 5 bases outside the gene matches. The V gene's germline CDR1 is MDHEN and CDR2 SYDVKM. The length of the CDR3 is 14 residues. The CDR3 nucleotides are TGTGCCAGCAGCACGGACAGGACCACAGATACGCAGTATTTT. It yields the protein CASSTDRTTDTQYF.

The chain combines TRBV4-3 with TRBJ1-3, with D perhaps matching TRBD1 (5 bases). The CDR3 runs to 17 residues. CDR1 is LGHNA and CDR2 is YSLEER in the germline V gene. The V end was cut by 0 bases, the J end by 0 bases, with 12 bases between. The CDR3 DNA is TGCGCCAGCAGCCAAGATCCGCGACAGAGCTCTGGAAACACCATATATTTT. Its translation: CASSQDPRQSSGNTIYF.

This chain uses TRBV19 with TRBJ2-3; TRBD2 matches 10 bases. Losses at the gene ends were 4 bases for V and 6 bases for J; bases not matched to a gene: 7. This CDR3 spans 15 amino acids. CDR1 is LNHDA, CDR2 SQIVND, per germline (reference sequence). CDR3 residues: CASSRLAGDGDTQYF. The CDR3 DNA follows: TGTGCCAGTAGTAGGCTAGCGGGAGATGGTGATACGCAGTATTTT.

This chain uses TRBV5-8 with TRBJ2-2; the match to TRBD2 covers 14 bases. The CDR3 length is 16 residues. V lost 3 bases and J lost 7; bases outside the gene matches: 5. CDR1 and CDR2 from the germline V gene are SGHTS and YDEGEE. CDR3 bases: TGTGCCAGCAGCTGGGGGACTAGCGGGAGCGGCGGGGAGCTGTTTTTT. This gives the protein CASSWGTSGSGGELFF.

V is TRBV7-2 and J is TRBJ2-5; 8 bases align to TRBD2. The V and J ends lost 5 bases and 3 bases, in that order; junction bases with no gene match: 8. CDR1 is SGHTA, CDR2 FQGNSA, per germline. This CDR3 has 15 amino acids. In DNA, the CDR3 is TGTGCCAGCAGCCTCCGAGCGGGAGTAGAAGAGACCCAGTACTTC. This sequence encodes CASSLRAGVEETQYF. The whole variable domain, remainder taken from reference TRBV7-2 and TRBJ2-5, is GAGVSQSPSNKVTEKGKDVELRCDPISGHTALYWYRQSLGQGLEFLIYFQGNSAPDKSGLPSDRFSAERTGGSVSTLTIQRTQQEDSAVYLCASSLRAGVEETQYFGPGTRLLVL.

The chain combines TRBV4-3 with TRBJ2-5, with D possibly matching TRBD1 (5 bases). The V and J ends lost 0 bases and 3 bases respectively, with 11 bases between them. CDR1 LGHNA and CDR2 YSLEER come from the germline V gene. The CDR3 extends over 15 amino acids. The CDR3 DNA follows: TGCGCCAGCAGCCAAGATCGGCAGGGAAAAGAGACCCAGTACTTC. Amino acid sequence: CASSQDRQGKETQYF.